This TCR beta chain was documented in a study of beta chain features in type 1 diabetes. Study-wide results and caveats: These data did not resolve whether HLA type affects TCRB rearrangement. Shorter TCRB CDR3s, moderately but significantly so, marked every one of the four CD4+ subsets in Type 1 diabetes patients.

Isolated RNA was reverse transcribed in full, so expressed TCRB transcripts were sequenced. Libraries were prepared by immunoSEQ multiplex PCR; TCRdb keeps only in-frame clonotypes and omits some of them. The data contain approximately 600,000 clones, 9.5% to 15% of them singletons. Regarding this clone: What it binds is not known.

The CDR3 is 21 amino acids. Germline CDR1 SGDLS, CDR2 YYNGEE. Trimming took off 2 bases at V and 0 bases at J, with 24 bases between the two ends. The sample comprised naive CD4+ T cells from blood. V usage is TRBV9 and J usage is TRBJ2-6; tentative D call: TRBD1 (6 bases). The source is a man under 40 with type 1 diabetes. The CDR3 spells CASSVSTDRDTGRSGANVLTF. For the CDR3, the DNA is TGTGCCAGCAGCGTCAGCACCGACCGGGACACCGGTCGCTCTGGGGCCAACGTCCTGACTTTC.